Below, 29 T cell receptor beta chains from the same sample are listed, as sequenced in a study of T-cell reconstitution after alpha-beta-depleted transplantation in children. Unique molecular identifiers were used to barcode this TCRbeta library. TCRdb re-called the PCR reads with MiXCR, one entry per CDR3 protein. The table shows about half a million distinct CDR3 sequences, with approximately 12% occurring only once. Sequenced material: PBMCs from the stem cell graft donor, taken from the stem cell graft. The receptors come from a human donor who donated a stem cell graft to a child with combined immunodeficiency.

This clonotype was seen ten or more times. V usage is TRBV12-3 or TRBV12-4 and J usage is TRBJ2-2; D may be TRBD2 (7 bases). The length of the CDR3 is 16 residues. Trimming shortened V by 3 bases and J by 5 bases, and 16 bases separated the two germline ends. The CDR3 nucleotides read TGTGCCAGCAGTTTTAACGGGGGGCAAGGTACCGGGGAGCTGTTTTTT. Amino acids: CASSFNGGQGTGELFF.

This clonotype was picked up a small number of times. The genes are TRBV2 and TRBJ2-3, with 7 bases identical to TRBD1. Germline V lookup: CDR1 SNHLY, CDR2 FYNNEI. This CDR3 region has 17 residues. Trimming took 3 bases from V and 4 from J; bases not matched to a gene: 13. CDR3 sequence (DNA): TGTGCCAGCAGTGACCCTCACAGGGGATTGATGTCAGATACGCAGTATTTT. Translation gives CASSDPHRGLMSDTQYF.

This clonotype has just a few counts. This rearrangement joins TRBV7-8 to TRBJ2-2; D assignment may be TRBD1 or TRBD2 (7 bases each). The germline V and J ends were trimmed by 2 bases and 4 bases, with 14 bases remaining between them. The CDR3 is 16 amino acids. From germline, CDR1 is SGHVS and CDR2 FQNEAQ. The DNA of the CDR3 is TGTGCCAGCAGCTTAAGGGAGGGGGCGACCACCGGGGAGCTGTTTTTT. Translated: CASSLREGATTGELFF.

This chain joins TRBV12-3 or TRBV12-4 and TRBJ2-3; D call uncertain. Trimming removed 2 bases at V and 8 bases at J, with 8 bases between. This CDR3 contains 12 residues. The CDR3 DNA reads TGTGCCAGCAGTTTAACCCCTCCTACGCAGTATTTT. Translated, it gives CASSLTPPTQYF.

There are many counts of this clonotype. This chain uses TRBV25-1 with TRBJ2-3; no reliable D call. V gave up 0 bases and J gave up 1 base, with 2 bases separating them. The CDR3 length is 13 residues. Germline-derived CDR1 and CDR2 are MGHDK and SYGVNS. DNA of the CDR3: TGTGCCAGCAGTGAATACGGCACAGATACGCAGTATTTT. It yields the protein CASSEYGTDTQYF.

The CDR3 sequence is CASSLGVGHLSYEQYF. The CDR3 bases are TGTGCCAGCAGCTTAGGGGTGGGACACCTCTCCTACGAGCAGTACTTC. The chain is built from TRBV11-2 and TRBJ2-7, with D maybe TRBD1 (6 bases). With 1 base removed from V and 0 bases from J, the gap between germline ends came to 13 bases. The CDR3 covers 16 residues. The V gene's germline CDR1 is SGHAT and CDR2 FQNNGV.

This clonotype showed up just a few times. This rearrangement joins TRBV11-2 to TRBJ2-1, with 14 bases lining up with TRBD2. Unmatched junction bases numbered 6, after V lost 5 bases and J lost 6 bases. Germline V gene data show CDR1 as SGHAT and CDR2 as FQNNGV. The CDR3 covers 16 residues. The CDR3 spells CASSLTGLAGANEQFF. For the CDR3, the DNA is TGTGCCAGCAGCCTCACGGGACTAGCGGGAGCCAATGAGCAGTTCTTC.

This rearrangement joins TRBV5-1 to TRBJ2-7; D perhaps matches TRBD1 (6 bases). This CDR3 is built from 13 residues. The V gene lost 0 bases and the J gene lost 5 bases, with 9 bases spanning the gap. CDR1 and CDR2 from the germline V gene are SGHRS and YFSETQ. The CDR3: CASSLATGDEQYF. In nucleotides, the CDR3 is TGCGCCAGCAGCTTGGCGACAGGTGACGAGCAGTACTTC.

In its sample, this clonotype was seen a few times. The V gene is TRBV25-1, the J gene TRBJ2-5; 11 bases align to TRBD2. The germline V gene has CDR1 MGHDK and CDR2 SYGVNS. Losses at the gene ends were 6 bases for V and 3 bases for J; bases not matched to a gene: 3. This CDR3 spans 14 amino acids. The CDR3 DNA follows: TGTGCCAGCAGCGGGACTAGCGGAAAAGAGACCCAGTACTTC. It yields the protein CASSGTSGKETQYF. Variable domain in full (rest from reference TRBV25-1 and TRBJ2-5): EADIYQTPRYLVIGTGKKITLECSQTMGHDKMYWYQQDPGMELHLIHYSYGVNSTEKGDLSSESTVSRIRTEHFPLTLESARPSHTSQYLCASSGTSGKETQYFGPGTRLLVL.

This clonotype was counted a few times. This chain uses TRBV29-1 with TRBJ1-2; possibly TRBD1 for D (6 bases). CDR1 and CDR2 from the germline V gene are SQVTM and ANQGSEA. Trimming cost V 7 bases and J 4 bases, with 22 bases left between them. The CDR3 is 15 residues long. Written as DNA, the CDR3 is TGCAGCGCCGAAGAGGGGGGGGCAGGGAGCTATGGCTACACCTTC. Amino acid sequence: CSAEEGGAGSYGYTF.

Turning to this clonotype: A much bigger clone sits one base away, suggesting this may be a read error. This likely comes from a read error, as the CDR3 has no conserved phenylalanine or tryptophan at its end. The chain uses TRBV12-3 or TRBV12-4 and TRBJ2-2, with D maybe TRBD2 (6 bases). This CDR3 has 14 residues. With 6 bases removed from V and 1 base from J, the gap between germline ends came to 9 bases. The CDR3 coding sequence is TGTGCCAGCAGACCGGGACTGAACACCGGGGAGCTGTTTGTT. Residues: CASRPGLNTGELFV.

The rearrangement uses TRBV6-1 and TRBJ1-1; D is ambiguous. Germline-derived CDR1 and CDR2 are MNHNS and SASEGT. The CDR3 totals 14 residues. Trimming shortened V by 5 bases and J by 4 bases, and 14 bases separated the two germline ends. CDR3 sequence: CASSPLAQSTEAFF. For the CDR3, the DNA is TGTGCCAGCAGTCCCCTCGCACAAAGCACTGAAGCTTTCTTT.

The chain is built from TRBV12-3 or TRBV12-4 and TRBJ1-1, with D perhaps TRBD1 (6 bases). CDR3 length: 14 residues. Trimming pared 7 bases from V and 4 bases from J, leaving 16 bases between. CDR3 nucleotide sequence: TGTGCCAGCACTATAACAGGGTTAGGCACTGAAGCTTTCTTT. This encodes CASTITGLGTEAFF.

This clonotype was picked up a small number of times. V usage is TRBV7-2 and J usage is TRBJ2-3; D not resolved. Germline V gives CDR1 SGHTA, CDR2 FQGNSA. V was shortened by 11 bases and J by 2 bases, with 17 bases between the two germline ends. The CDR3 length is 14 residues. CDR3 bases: TGTGCCTGCGTGAGTTCCCTGGCCACAGATACGCAGTATTTT. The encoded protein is CACVSSLATDTQYF.

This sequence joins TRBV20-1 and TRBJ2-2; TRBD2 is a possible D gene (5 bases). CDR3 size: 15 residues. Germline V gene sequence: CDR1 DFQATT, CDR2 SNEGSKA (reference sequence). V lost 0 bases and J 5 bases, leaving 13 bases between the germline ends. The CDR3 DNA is TGCAGTGCTAGAGATGCGACCCCGGGGACCGGGGAGCTGTTTTTT. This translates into CSARDATPGTGELFF.

CDR3 residues: CSARVSGGRYTDTQYF. The CDR3 DNA sequence: TGCAGTGCTAGAGTTAGCGGGGGGCGTTACACAGATACGCAGTATTTT. The genes are TRBV20-1 and TRBJ2-3; 10 bases align to TRBD2. The V segment lost 1 base and the J segment 2 bases; nucleotides outside the gene matches: 6. CDR3 size: 16 residues. CDR1 and CDR2 (germline): DFQATT, SNEGSKA (reference sequence).

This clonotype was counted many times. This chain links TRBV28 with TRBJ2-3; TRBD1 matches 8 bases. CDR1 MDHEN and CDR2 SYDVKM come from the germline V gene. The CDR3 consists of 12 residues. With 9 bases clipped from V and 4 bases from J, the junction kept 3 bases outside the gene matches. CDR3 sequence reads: CASGTGPDTQYF. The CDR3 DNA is TGTGCCAGTGGGACAGGCCCAGATACGCAGTATTTT.

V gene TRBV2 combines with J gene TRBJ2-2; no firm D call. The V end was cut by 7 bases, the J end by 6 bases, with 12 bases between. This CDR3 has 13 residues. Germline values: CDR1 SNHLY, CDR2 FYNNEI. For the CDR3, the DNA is TGTGCCAGCAATAATCTGTACCCCGGGGAGCTGTTTTTT. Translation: CASNNLYPGELFF.

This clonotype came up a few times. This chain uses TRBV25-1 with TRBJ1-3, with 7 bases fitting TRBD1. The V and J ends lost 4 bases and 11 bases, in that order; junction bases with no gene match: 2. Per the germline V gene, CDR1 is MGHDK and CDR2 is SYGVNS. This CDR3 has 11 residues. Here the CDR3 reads CASSVTGSIYF. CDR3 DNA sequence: TGTGCCAGCAGTGTGACAGGGTCCATATATTTT.

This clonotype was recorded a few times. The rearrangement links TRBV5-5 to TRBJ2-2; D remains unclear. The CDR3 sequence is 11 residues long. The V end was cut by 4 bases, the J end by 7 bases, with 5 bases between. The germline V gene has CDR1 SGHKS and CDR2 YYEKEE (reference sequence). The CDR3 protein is CASSRNGELFF. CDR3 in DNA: TGTGCCAGCAGCCGGAACGGGGAGCTGTTTTTT.

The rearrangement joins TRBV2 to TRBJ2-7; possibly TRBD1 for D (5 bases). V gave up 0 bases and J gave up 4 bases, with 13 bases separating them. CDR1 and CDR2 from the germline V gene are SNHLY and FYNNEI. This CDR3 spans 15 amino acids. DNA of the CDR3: TGTGCCAGCAGTGAAGCGGCAGGGAATCGGTACGAGCAGTACTTC. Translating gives CASSEAAGNRYEQYF.

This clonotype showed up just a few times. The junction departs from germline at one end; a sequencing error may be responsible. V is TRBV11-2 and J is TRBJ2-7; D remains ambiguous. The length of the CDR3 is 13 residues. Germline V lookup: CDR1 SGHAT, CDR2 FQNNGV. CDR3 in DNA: TGTGCCAGCGGGGTCGGTAGCTCCTACGAGAAGTACTTC. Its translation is CASGVGSSYEKYF.

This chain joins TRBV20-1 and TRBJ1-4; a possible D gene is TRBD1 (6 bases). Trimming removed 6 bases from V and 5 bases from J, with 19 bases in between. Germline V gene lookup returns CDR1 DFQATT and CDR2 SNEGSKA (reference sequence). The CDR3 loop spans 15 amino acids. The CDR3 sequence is CSAPHPQGLNEKLFF. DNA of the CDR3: TGCAGTGCCCCACACCCACAGGGACTGAATGAAAAACTGTTTTTT.

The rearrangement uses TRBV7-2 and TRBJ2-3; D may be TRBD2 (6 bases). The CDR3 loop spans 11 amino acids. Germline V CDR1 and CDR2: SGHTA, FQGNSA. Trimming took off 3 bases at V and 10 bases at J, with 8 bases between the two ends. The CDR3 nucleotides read TGTGCCAGCAGCTTGCGGGAAGCGCAGTATTTT. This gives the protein CASSLREAQYF.

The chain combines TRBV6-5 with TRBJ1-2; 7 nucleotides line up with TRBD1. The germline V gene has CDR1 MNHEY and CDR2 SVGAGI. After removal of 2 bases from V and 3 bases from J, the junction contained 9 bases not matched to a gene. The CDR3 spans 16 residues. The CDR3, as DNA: TGTGCCAGCAGTTACGACAGGGCAATCAAGGACTATGGCTACACCTTC. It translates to CASSYDRAIKDYGYTF.

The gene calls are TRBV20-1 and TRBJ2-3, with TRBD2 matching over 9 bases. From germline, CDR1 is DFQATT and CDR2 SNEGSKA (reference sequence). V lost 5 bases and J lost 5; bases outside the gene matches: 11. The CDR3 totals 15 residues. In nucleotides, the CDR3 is TGCAGTGCTCCCGTGGTAGCGGGAGCGGTAGATACGCAGTATTTT. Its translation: CSAPVVAGAVDTQYF.

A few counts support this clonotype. CDR3 sequence reads: CASKGGLSLHSFQETQYF. The CDR3 DNA follows: TGTGCCAGCAAAGGAGGGCTAAGCCTCCATTCGTTCCAAGAGACCCAGTACTTC. The V gene is TRBV12-3 or TRBV12-4, the J gene TRBJ2-5; a possible D gene is TRBD2 (6 bases). The CDR3 loop spans 18 amino acids. The germline V and J ends were trimmed by 7 bases and 1 base, with 25 bases remaining between them.

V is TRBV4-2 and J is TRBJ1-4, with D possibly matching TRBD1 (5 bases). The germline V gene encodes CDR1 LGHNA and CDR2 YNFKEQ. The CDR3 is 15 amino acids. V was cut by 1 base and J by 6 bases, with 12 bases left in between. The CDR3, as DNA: TGTGCCAGCAGCCAAGTGGTACCGGGGGATGAAAAACTGTTTTTT. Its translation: CASSQVVPGDEKLFF.

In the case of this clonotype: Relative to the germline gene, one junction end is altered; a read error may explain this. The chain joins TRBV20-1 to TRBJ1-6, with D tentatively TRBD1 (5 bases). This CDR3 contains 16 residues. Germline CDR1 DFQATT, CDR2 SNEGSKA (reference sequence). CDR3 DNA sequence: TGCTGTGCTAGAGATCTCTTCACAGGTCCTGATTCACCCCTCCACTTT. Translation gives CCARDLFTGPDSPLHF.